This TCR beta chain was sequenced for a study of T cell repertoires in cytomegalovirus infection (dated by TCRdb to about 2019). For the study in its entirety: Donor HLA type was relevant to the analysis, because carriage of CMV infection together with the matching HLA type was indicated by public TCR beta signatures.

The CDR3 runs 13 amino acids, cysteine and phenylalanine included. Kept here is only the CDR3 DNA, which spans 39 bases and is read in frame from base 1. The germline V gene encodes CDR1 SGHTA and CDR2 FQGNSA. The full study reports these points: The ex vivo response was dominated by HLA-C-restricted CMV-specific TCR beta clonotypes, which also provided the single most frequent clonotype in two of eight donors. Carriers of CMV infection plus the relevant HLA type were discriminated by the cumulative frequency of public TCR beta family members in the study cohort and in an independent 352-donor cohort.

Remarks on this clonotype: Its antigen has not been determined. One junction end disagrees with the germline gene, perhaps due to a read error.

This sample was sequenced with an Illumina HiSeq 1500. The public reads were reprocessed in TCRdb via fastp at Q25 and MiXCR, keeping in-frame beta chains. Every entry covers one CDR3 protein and lists the most common genes and DNA from its rows. This sample gives roughly 100,000 distinct CDR3 sequences in total; 16% of them show up just once. 8% of the sample goes to the ten largest clones. The origin of this receptor is a human donor in good health (CMV status not recorded). Some clones in this sample may be carry-over from other donors' samples. In this chain, TRBV7-2 is recombined with TRBJ1-5; there is no confident call for the D gene. The material sequenced was PBMCs. In nucleotide form, the sequence is TGTCCCAGCAGCTTAGCTCTTTTGCAGCCCCAGCATTTT. Its protein product is CPSSLALLQPQHF.